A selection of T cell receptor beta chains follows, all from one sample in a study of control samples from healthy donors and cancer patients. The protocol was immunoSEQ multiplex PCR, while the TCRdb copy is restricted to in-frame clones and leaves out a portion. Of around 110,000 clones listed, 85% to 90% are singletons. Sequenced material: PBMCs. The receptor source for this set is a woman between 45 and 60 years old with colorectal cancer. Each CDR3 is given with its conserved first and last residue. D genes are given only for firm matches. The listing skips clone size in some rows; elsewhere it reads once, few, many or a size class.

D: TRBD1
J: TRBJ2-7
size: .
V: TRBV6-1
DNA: TGTGCTATAAGGCAAGGGGGCGGTTACGAGCAGTACTTC
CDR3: CAIRQGGGYEQYF

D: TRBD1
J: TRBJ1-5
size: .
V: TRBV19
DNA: TGTGCCAGTAGTAACCTCGGGACAGAGAATCAGCCCCAGCATTTT
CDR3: CASSNLGTENQPQHF

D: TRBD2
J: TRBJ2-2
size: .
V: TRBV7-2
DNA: TGTGCCAGCAGCTTAGTAGCGGGGGGGAACACCGGGGAGCTGTTTTTT
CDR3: CASSLVAGGNTGELFF

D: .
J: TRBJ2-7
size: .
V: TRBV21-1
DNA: TGTGCCAGCACGACAGGGTCTAGAGGAGGAGAGCAGTACTTC
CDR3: CASTTGSRGGEQYF

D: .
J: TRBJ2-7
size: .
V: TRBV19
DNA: TGTGCCAGTAGTATCGAAGGCGGGTACGAGCAGTACTTC
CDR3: CASSIEGGYEQYF

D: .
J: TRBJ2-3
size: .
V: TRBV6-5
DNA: TGTGCCAGCAGTTTGACGGCGGGGCCCACAGATACGCAGTATTTT
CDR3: CASSLTAGPTDTQYF

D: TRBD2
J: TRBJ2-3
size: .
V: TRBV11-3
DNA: TGTGCCAGCAGCCGATACAGCGGGGACGGAGATACGCAGTATTTT
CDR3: CASSRYSGDGDTQYF

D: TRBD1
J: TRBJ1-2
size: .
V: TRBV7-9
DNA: TGTGCCAGCAGCTCTACCGGGACAGGGCCAACTAACTATGGCTACACCTTC
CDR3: CASSSTGTGPTNYGYTF

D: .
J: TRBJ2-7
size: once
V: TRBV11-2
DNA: TGTGCCAGCAGATATTTTCGGGGACCAAGGCCCTACGAGCAGTACTTC
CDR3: CASRYFRGPRPYEQYF

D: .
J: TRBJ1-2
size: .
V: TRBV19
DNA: TGTGCCAGTAGTATAGATCGGACGGGGAACTATGGCTACACCTTC
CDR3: CASSIDRTGNYGYTF

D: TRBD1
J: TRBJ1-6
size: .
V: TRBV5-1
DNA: TGCGCCAGCAGCCCGGAGGGGGCGCGGGATTCACCCCTCCACTTT
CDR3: CASSPEGARDSPLHF

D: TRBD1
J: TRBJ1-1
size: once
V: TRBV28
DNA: TGTGCCAGCAGCTTATTGGACAGGGGCACTGAAGCTTTCTTT
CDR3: CASSLLDRGTEAFF

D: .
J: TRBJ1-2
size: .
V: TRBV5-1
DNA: TGCGCCAGCAGCTTGGCAGGACAGCTGAGGTATGGCTACACCTTC
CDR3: CASSLAGQLRYGYTF

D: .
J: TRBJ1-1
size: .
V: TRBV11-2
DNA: TGTGCCAGCAGCTTTTCGGGGGGCAGCACTGAAGCTTTCTTT
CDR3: CASSFSGGSTEAFF

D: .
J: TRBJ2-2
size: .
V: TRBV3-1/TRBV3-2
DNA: TGTGCCAGCAGCCCGGGGAGTCGCATGAACACCGGGGAGCTGTTTTTT
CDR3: CASSPGSRMNTGELFF

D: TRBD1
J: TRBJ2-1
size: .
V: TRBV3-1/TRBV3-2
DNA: TGTGCCAGCAGCCAAGCAGCCTTCGCAATAAACGACAGGGGGCTCTACAATGAGCAGTTCTTC
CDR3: CASSQAAFAINDRGLYNEQFF

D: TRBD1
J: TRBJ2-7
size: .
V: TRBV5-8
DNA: TGTGCCAGCAGCAAGACCAGCGGTGGGCAGGGGGCCTACGAGCAGTACTTC
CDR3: CASSKTSGGQGAYEQYF

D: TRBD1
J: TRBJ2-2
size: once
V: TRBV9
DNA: TGTGCCAGCAGCTCTGACAGGGCGGCCGGGGAGCTGTTTTTT
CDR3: CASSSDRAAGELFF

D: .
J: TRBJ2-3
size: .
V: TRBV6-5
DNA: TGTGCCAGCATTAGGGGCTACAGCACAGATACGCAGTATTTT
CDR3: CASIRGYSTDTQYF

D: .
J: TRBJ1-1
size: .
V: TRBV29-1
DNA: TGCAGCGTTGAAGGGTTCGACACTGAAGCTTTCTTT
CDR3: CSVEGFDTEAFF

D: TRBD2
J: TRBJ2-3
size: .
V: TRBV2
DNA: TGTGCCAGCAGTGACCCCACTAGCGGGGATTCCACAGATACGCAGTATTTT
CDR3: CASSDPTSGDSTDTQYF

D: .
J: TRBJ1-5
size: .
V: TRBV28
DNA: TGTGCCAGCAGTTTAGGTCGGCAGCAGCCCCAGCATTTT
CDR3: CASSLGRQQPQHF

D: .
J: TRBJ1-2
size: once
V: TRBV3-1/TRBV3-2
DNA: TGTGCCAGCAGCCAATACGGACGGGATGCTGGTACCTTC
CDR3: CASSQYGRDAGTF